This T cell receptor beta chain was recorded in a study of blood T cells in healthy people across ages. This clonotype occurred a few times. Antigen specificity is unknown. Study-level results: There was no known CMV status for donors, so expanded clonotype changes were possibly confounded.

Sample-barcoded 5' priming and a J-beta primer mix drove a second PCR of about 7 to 12 cycles. Template switching added a 12-random-nucleotide identifier to every cDNA molecule. TCRdb independently ran MiXCR on the 5' RACE reads; one entry per CDR3 protein. The sample consists of about 1.5 million distinct CDR3 sequences, approximately 39% of them appearing once. CDR3 length: 15 amino acids. Trimming took 2 bases from V and 5 from J, leaving 16 bases between them. Germline V gene data show CDR1 as SGHRS and CDR2 as YFSETQ. The receptor was isolated from a young woman in good health. The V and J genes are TRBV5-1 and TRBJ2-5; D may be TRBD1 or TRBD2 (5 bases each). Sample: blood. The CDR3 DNA is TGCGCCAGCAGCTTCATCGGGGACCTCGGCGAGACCCAGTACTTC. As protein: CASSFIGDLGETQYF.